This T cell receptor beta chain appears in the sequencing data of a study of CD8+CD57+ T cells in acquired aplastic anemia. At the level of the study: Sorted CD4+ and CD8+ cells yielded DNA averaging about 3.1 ug. Study results and caveats: Researchers report that twenty-nine CD8+ CDR3 sequences appeared in both patients and controls.

It was genomic DNA that served as the template for profiling TCR beta VDJ and CDR3. TCRdb processed the reads anew with MiXCR; each CDR3 protein has one entry. The table shows more than 150,000 distinct CDR3 sequences, with around 50% occurring only once. Germline V gives CDR1 GTSNPN, CDR2 SVGIG (reference sequence). V was pared by 4 bases and J by 1 base, with 19 bases between. The CDR3 extends over 16 amino acids. As for this clonotype: Its target is not known.

Before being chosen for sequencing, patients had shown CD8+CD57+ cell expansion by flow cytometry. The chain joins TRBV30 to TRBJ1-1, with D possibly being TRBD1 (5 bases). The TCR comes from a human donor with aplastic anemia. Sequenced: sorted CD4+, CD8+, or CD8+CD57+ T cells (not recorded which) from PBMCs. In DNA, the CDR3 is TGTGCCTGGAAATTTGGGGAGGGGAAGCGGAACACTGAAGCTTTCTTT. This encodes CAWKFGEGKRNTEAFF.